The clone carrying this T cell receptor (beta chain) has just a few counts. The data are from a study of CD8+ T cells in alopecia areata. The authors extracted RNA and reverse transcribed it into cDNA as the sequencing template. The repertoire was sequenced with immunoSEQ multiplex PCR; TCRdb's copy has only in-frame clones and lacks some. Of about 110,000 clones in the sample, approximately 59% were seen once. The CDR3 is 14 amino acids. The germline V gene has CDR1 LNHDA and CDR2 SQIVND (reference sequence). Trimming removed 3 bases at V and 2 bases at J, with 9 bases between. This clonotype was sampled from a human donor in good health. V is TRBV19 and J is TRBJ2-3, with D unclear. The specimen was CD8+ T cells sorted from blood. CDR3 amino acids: CASSMDGYTDTQYF. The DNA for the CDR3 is TGTGCCAGTAGTATGGACGGCTACACAGATACGCAGTATTTT.